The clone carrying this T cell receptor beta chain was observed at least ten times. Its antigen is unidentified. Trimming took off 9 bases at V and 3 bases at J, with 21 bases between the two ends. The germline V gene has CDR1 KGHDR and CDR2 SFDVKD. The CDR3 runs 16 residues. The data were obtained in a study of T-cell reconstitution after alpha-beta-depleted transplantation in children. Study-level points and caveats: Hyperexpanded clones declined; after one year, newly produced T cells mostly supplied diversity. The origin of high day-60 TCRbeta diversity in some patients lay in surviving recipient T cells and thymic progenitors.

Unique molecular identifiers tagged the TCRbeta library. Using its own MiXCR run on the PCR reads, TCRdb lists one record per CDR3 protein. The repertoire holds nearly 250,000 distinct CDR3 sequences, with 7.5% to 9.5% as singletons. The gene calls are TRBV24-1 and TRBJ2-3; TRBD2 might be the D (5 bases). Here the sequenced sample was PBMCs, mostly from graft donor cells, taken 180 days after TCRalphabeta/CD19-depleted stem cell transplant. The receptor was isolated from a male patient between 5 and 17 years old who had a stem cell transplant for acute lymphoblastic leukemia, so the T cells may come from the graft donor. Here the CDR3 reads CATSRGAAITTDTQYF. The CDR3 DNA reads TGTGCCACCTCCCGAGGAGCGGCTATTACAACAGATACGCAGTATTTT.